The 26 T cell receptor beta chains given below trace back to one sample, sequenced in a study of T-cell reconstitution after alpha-beta-depleted transplantation in children. Molecular barcoding with unique molecular identifiers was used for the TCRbeta library. TCRdb redid the calling of the PCR reads with MiXCR, one entry per CDR3 protein. Among hundreds of thousands of distinct CDR3 sequences listed, roughly 15% were seen once. Sequencing used PBMCs, mostly from graft donor cells, obtained 360 days after TCRalphabeta/CD19-depleted stem cell transplant. The receptors derive from a boy in the first two years of life who had a stem cell transplant for Wiskott-Aldrich syndrome, so the T cells may come from the graft donor.

This clonotype was observed a handful of times. J is TRBJ2-6 and V is TRBV4-1; D is possibly TRBD1 (5 bases). The ends were cut back, 1 base at V and 0 bases at J, with 16 bases in the middle. CDR1 is MGHRA, CDR2 YSYEKL, per germline. This CDR3 is 19 amino acids long. The CDR3 nucleotides are TGCGCCAGCAGCCAAGGAATAAGAGACAGACGCTCTGGGGCCAACGTCCTGACTTTC. Translating gives CASSQGIRDRRSGANVLTF.

This clonotype was counted between two and nine times. V and J are TRBV6-6 and TRBJ2-2, with D tentatively TRBD2 (5 bases). The length of the CDR3 is 13 residues. CDR1 MNHNY and CDR2 SVGAGI come from the germline V gene (reference sequence). Trimming left V 6 bases short and J 6 bases short, with 11 bases between. The CDR3 sequence: CASRAGKPGELFF. CDR3 nucleotide sequence: TGTGCCAGCAGGGCCGGGAAGCCCGGGGAGCTGTTTTTT.

Only a few counts were recorded for this clonotype. V usage is TRBV27 and J usage is TRBJ1-2, with a possible D match to TRBD1 (6 bases). Trimming stripped 3 bases from V and 6 bases from J, with 11 bases between. This CDR3 comprises 13 residues. The V gene's germline CDR1 is MNHEY and CDR2 SMNVEV (reference sequence). This CDR3 reads CASSFRTGNGYTF. CDR3 bases: TGTGCCAGCAGTTTCCGAACAGGGAATGGCTACACCTTC.

The chain recombines TRBV7-6 with TRBJ2-5; no reliable D call. The CDR3 is 13 residues long. Germline CDR1 and CDR2: SGHVS and FNYEAQ. Trimming shortened V by 3 bases and J by 9 bases, and 14 bases separated the two germline ends. CDR3 sequence (DNA): TGTGCCAGCAGCTTGTTGCGCCTGTTCCCCCAGTACTTC. Its protein is CASSLLRLFPQYF.

J is TRBJ2-7 and V is TRBV12-3 or TRBV12-4; D is perhaps TRBD1 (6 bases). V lost 5 bases to trimming and J lost 3 bases, with 11 bases between them. This CDR3 spans 13 amino acids. CDR3 nucleotide sequence: TGTGCCAGCAGTCCCACGGGACACTACGAGCAGTACTTC. This translates into CASSPTGHYEQYF.

The rearrangement joins TRBV5-1 to TRBJ2-6, with D tentatively TRBD1 or TRBD2 (6 bases each). CDR1 is SGHRS, CDR2 YFSETQ, per germline. The CDR3 loop spans 22 amino acids. Trimming stripped 1 base from V and 4 bases from J, with 30 bases between. CDR3 sequence: CASSLLYKFRGPAAAGANVLTF. The DNA for the CDR3 is TGCGCCAGCAGCTTGTTATACAAGTTCCGGGGGCCTGCAGCTGCCGGGGCCAACGTCCTGACTTTC.

The chain uses TRBV6-2 or TRBV6-3 and TRBJ2-7; D ambiguous. The CDR3 has 15 amino acids. V shed 10 bases and J shed 0 bases, with 19 bases lying between them. Per germline, CDR1 MNHEY and CDR2 SVGEGT. The CDR3 is CATAPGFFFSYEQYF. CDR3 sequence (DNA): TGTGCCACCGCCCCCGGGTTCTTCTTCTCCTACGAGCAGTACTTC.

J is TRBJ2-1 and V is TRBV24-1, with D possibly TRBD2 on 5 matching bases. Trimming took 2 bases from V and 5 from J, leaving 12 bases between them. From germline, CDR1 is KGHDR and CDR2 SFDVKD. CDR3 length: 15 residues. CDR3 sequence: CATSDSAAINNEQFF. The CDR3 DNA reads TGTGCCACCAGTGATTCAGCGGCCATTAACAATGAGCAGTTCTTC.

This clonotype was counted many times. The chain links TRBV7-9 to TRBJ2-7; D is ambiguous. Germline CDR1 is SEHNR and CDR2 is FQNEAQ (reference sequence). With 5 bases removed from V and 3 bases from J, the gap between germline ends came to 5 bases. The CDR3 is made up of 11 amino acids. CDR3 in DNA: TGTGCCAGCAGCGCCCACTACGAGCAGTACTTC. It yields the protein CASSAHYEQYF.

This clonotype was recorded a few times. This rearrangement joins TRBV5-1 to TRBJ2-7; TRBD1 might be the D (5 bases). CDR3 length: 15 residues. V was clipped by 0 bases and J by 7 bases, with 17 bases between them. CDR1 and CDR2 from the germline V gene are SGHRS and YFSETQ. The CDR3 loop reads CASSLVIGRVEEQYF. The CDR3 DNA follows: TGCGCCAGCAGCTTGGTCATTGGCAGGGTTGAAGAGCAGTACTTC.

This clonotype was counted between two and nine times. The chain is built from TRBV29-1 and TRBJ2-1, with D uncertain. The CDR3 length is 12 residues. Germline V gene sequence: CDR1 SQVTM, CDR2 ANQGSEA. With 5 bases removed from V and 7 bases from J, the gap between germline ends came to 12 bases. The CDR3 protein is CSVPYYWNEQFF. The CDR3 DNA reads TGCAGCGTTCCATACTATTGGAATGAGCAGTTCTTC.

In this sample, this clonotype turned up a few times. The CDR3 region is CASSVGAGANTGELFF. CDR3 coding DNA: TGTGCCAGCAGCGTAGGTGCAGGGGCGAACACCGGGGAGCTGTTTTTT. The V gene is TRBV9, the J gene TRBJ2-2; tentative D call: TRBD1 (6 bases). In germline, CDR1 is SGDLS, CDR2 YYNGEE. V gave up 0 bases and J gave up 0 bases, with 9 bases separating them. The length of the CDR3 is 16 residues.

This clonotype was counted between two and nine times. The chain couples TRBV20-1 to TRBJ2-1, with 10 bases lining up with TRBD2. The CDR3 has 16 residues. Germline V gives CDR1 DFQATT, CDR2 SNEGSKA (reference sequence). V shed 6 bases, J shed 3 bases, and the junction held 11 bases outside the gene matches. The CDR3 protein is CSAESLAGVLYNEQFF. For the CDR3, the DNA is TGCAGTGCGGAGAGTCTAGCGGGAGTACTCTACAATGAGCAGTTCTTC.

The chain couples TRBV25-1 to TRBJ2-2; the D call may be TRBD1 or TRBD2 (5 bases each). CDR1 MGHDK and CDR2 SYGVNS come from the germline V gene. V lost 5 bases and J 6 bases, leaving 10 bases between the germline ends. The CDR3 length is 13 residues. The CDR3 DNA follows: TGTGCCAGCAGTTTCTGGGACGCCGGGGAGCTGTTTTTT. Its protein product is CASSFWDAGELFF.

The rearrangement joins TRBV20-1 to TRBJ2-5, with 9 positions matching TRBD2. The germline V gene encodes CDR1 DFQATT and CDR2 SNEGSKA (reference sequence). The J segment lost 3 bases and the V segment lost 1 base, leaving 3 bases of the junction unmatched. This CDR3 contains 14 residues. The CDR3 loop is CSARVASGEETQYF. The DNA of the CDR3 is TGCAGTGCTAGAGTTGCTAGCGGGGAAGAGACCCAGTACTTC.

The genes are TRBV27 and TRBJ2-1; tentatively, D is TRBD1 (6 bases). The CDR3 loop spans 14 amino acids. Germline lookup yields CDR1 MNHEY and CDR2 SMNVEV (reference sequence). V gave up 8 bases and J gave up 2 bases, with 13 bases separating them. CDR3 protein: CASRRQATYNEQFF. The DNA of the CDR3 is TGTGCCAGCCGAAGACAGGCTACCTACAATGAGCAGTTCTTC.

This chain joins TRBV6-2 or TRBV6-3 and TRBJ2-7; 7 nucleotides agree with TRBD1. J lost 2 bases, V lost 6 bases, and 7 bases had no gene match. Germline-derived CDR1 and CDR2 are MNHEY and SVGEGT. This CDR3 has 14 amino acids. CDR3: CASSRQGSPYEQYF. The CDR3 DNA reads as TGTGCCAGCAGCCGACAGGGAAGTCCCTACGAGCAGTACTTC.

The gene calls are TRBV27 and TRBJ2-7, with D perhaps TRBD2 (7 bases). Looked up from germline, CDR1 is MNHEY and CDR2 is SMNVEV (reference sequence). V shed 6 bases and J shed 2 bases, with 17 bases lying between them. There are 15 residues in the CDR3. The CDR3 loop is CASSIGGGGPYEQYF. CDR3 bases: TGTGCCAGCAGCATCGGCGGGGGCGGTCCCTACGAGCAGTACTTC.

In its sample, this clonotype was seen many times. The rearrangement joins TRBV29-1 to TRBJ2-5, with 11 positions matching TRBD1. The CDR3 runs to 15 residues. J gave up 3 bases and V 6 bases, and 9 bases lay outside the gene matches. CDR1 and CDR2 from the germline V gene are SQVTM and ANQGSEA. The CDR3 here is CSVRPGTGGEETQYF. The CDR3 DNA reads as TGCAGCGTCAGACCCGGGACAGGGGGAGAAGAGACCCAGTACTTC.

The gene calls are TRBV12-3 or TRBV12-4 and TRBJ2-1; D remains unclear. V shed 1 base and J shed 7 bases, with 17 bases lying between them. This CDR3 has 16 residues. This chain's CDR3 is CASSLELEELPNEQFF. The CDR3 DNA follows: TGTGCCAGCAGTTTAGAGTTGGAAGAGTTGCCTAATGAGCAGTTCTTC.

The chain is built from TRBV12-3 or TRBV12-4 and TRBJ2-7, with 9 positions matching TRBD2. V dropped 2 bases and J dropped 7; count of bases not matched to a gene: 6. The CDR3 has 14 residues. As DNA, the CDR3 is TGTGCCAGCAGTTTAATAGCGGGAGTTGGGGAGCAGTACTTC. Encoded protein: CASSLIAGVGEQYF.

In this sample, this clonotype turned up a few times. The chain links TRBV25-1 to TRBJ2-3, with D hard to call. Germline V gives CDR1 MGHDK, CDR2 SYGVNS. CDR3 length: 14 residues. V dropped 4 bases and J dropped 1 base, with 9 bases sitting between them. The CDR3 protein is CASSGEFRTDTQYF. Here the CDR3 DNA reads TGTGCCAGCAGTGGAGAGTTCCGCACAGATACGCAGTATTTT.

This clonotype was seen repeatedly, ten times or more. This chain links TRBV5-4 with TRBJ2-2, with 7 positions matching TRBD1. Germline V gene sequence: CDR1 SGHNT, CDR2 YYREEE (reference sequence). With 4 bases clipped from V and 6 bases from J, the junction kept 6 bases outside the gene matches. This CDR3 has 14 amino acids. The CDR3: CASSKPTGSGELFF. CDR3 nucleotides: TGTGCCAGCAGCAAACCGACAGGGTCCGGGGAGCTGTTTTTT.

The V and J genes are TRBV20-1 and TRBJ2-7; a weak D match, TRBD1 (6 bases). The germline V and J ends were trimmed by 0 bases and 0 bases, with 15 bases remaining between them. This CDR3 contains 16 residues. Per the germline V gene, CDR1 is DFQATT and CDR2 is SNEGSKA (reference sequence). In DNA, the CDR3 is TGCAGTGCTAGAGATTCTCTCACAGGGAGCTCCTACGAGCAGTACTTC. Residues: CSARDSLTGSSYEQYF.

The V call is TRBV20-1, the J call TRBJ1-5, with TRBD1 matching 7 bases. Germline lookup yields CDR1 DFQATT and CDR2 SNEGSKA (reference sequence). The CDR3 covers 16 residues. The V and J ends lost 0 bases and 0 bases, in that order; junction bases with no gene match: 5. CDR3 DNA sequence: TGCAGTGCTAGAGATTTCAGGGGGAATAGCAATCAGCCCCAGCATTTT. It encodes CSARDFRGNSNQPQHF.

Points on this clonotype: The germline gene is not matched at one end of the junction; a read error may be the cause. The gene calls are TRBV2 and TRBJ2-1, with D maybe TRBD2 (5 bases). The CDR3 runs 16 residues. CDR1 and CDR2 from the germline V gene are SNHLY and FYNNEI. CDR3 in DNA: TGTGCCAGCACTGAAGACCTAGCAACCCTTGGCATGGAGCAGTTCTTC. This sequence encodes CASTEDLATLGMEQFF.